These 11 T cell receptor beta chains were sequenced from one sample in a study of cytomegalovirus exposure and HLA in healthy donors. Profiled with immunoSEQ multiplex PCR; TCRdb holds only in-frame clones, not every one. Among 120,000 to 150,000 clones listed, roughly nine tenths were seen once. Sequenced sample: PBMCs. The origin of the receptors is a man between 18 and 35 years old in good health and CMV-seronegative.

The chain recombines TRBV29-1 with TRBJ2-3, with 7 bases that match TRBD2. Per the germline V gene, CDR1 is SQVTM and CDR2 is ANQGSEA. J was trimmed by 2 bases and V by 3 bases; bases with no gene match: 8. This CDR3 has 15 amino acids. The CDR3 bases are TGCAGCGTTGATGGCGCTAGCGGACCCACAGATACGCAGTATTTT. The encoded protein is CSVDGASGPTDTQYF.

This clone was seen only once. V is TRBV6-6 and J is TRBJ1-2, with 9 bases identical to TRBD1. Unmatched junction bases numbered 2, after V lost 2 bases and J lost 1 base. The length of the CDR3 is 15 residues. CDR1 and CDR2 from the germline V gene are MNHNY and SVGAGI (reference sequence). In DNA, the CDR3 is TGTGCCAGCAGTTACCCGGACAGGGGTAACTATGGCTACACCTTC. Protein product: CASSYPDRGNYGYTF.

The rearrangement joins TRBV18 to TRBJ2-1, with D uncertain. The CDR3 has 15 amino acids. Germline loops: CDR1 KGHSH, CDR2 LQKENI. V was pared by 6 bases and J by 0 bases, with 12 bases between. CDR3 sequence (DNA): TGTGCCAGCTCGCCTCAGTTCAGCTCCTACAATGAGCAGTTCTTC. Its protein product is CASSPQFSSYNEQFF.

The chain couples TRBV5-1 to TRBJ1-1; no firm D call. Germline V lookup: CDR1 SGHRS, CDR2 YFSETQ. The ends were cut back, 4 bases at V and 1 base at J, with 11 bases in the middle. The CDR3 extends over 14 amino acids. CDR3: CASSPWLKNTEAFF. In DNA, the CDR3 is TGCGCCAGCAGCCCATGGCTCAAGAACACTGAAGCTTTCTTT.

V and J are TRBV18 and TRBJ1-1; 7 bases are a match to TRBD1. There are 14 residues in the CDR3. V dropped 2 bases and J dropped 6; count of bases not matched to a gene: 6. Per germline, CDR1 KGHSH and CDR2 LQKENI. CDR3 amino acids: CASSPWDSGAEAFF. CDR3 sequence (DNA): TGTGCCAGCTCACCATGGGACAGTGGGGCTGAAGCTTTCTTT.

Points on this clone: One end of the junction is discordant with germline, which a read error may explain. This chain connects TRBV5-4 to TRBJ2-7; tentatively, D is TRBD1 (5 bases). The germline V gene encodes CDR1 SGHNT and CDR2 YYREEE (reference sequence). The CDR3 runs to 16 residues. CDR3 DNA: TGTGCCAGCAGCTTGAGGGGCCAAGGGGATTCCTCCGAGCAGTACTTC. Residues: CASSLRGQGDSSEQYF.

V is TRBV30 and J is TRBJ1-4; TRBD1 agrees at 8 bases. Germline values: CDR1 GTSNPN, CDR2 SVGIG (reference sequence). This CDR3 is 14 amino acids long. The V gene end was trimmed by 5 bases and the J gene end by 8 bases; junction bases not matched to a gene: 10. CDR3 sequence: CAWVPRGQGEKLFF. The CDR3 DNA sequence: TGTGCCTGGGTGCCCAGGGGGCAAGGGGAAAAACTGTTTTTT. Based on the CDR3 plus reference TRBV30 and TRBJ1-4, the full variable domain is SQTIHQWPATLVQPVGSPLSLECTVEGTSNPNLYWYRQAAGRGLQLLFYSVGIGQISSEVPQNLSASRPQDRQFILSSKKLLLSDSGFYLCAWVPRGQGEKLFFGSGTQLSVL.

The chain has TRBV27 and TRBJ2-7; 11 bases are shared with TRBD1. Trimming at V came to 5 bases and at J to 5 bases, leaving 5 bases not matched to a gene. CDR1 is MNHEY, CDR2 SMNVEV, per germline (reference sequence). This CDR3 is 14 amino acids long. CDR3 amino acids: CASSVGQGVHEQYF. In DNA, the CDR3 is TGTGCCAGCAGTGTGGGACAGGGGGTCCACGAGCAGTACTTC.

The V and J genes are TRBV10-3 and TRBJ2-7; D is possibly TRBD1 (6 bases). Trimming stripped 6 bases from V and 2 bases from J, with 8 bases between. CDR1 is ENHRY and CDR2 is SYGVKD in the germline V gene. This CDR3 has 12 residues. CDR3 sequence: CAIRRTAYEQYF. DNA of the CDR3: TGTGCCATCAGGAGGACAGCCTACGAGCAGTACTTC.

The chain links TRBV27 to TRBJ2-1; 10 nucleotides align to TRBD1. The V gene's germline CDR1 is MNHEY and CDR2 SMNVEV (reference sequence). The CDR3 covers 15 residues. Trimming took 5 bases from V and 7 from J; bases not matched to a gene: 8. CDR3: CASSAGQGYRNEQFF. The CDR3, as DNA: TGTGCCAGCAGTGCGGGACAGGGGTACAGGAATGAGCAGTTCTTC.

Here the CDR3 DNA reads TGTGCCAGCAGCCCCTACGGACTAGCGGGAGGAGAGCAGTACTTC. It encodes CASSPYGLAGGEQYF. The gene calls are TRBV7-2 and TRBJ2-7, with 14 bases matching TRBD2. After removal of 5 bases from V and 7 bases from J, the junction contained 7 bases not matched to a gene. CDR1 and CDR2 (germline): SGHTA, FQGNSA. This CDR3 spans 15 amino acids.